Listed here are 19 T cell receptor beta chains from one sample, sequenced in a study of cytomegalovirus exposure and HLA in healthy donors. The study ran its PCR with 60 Vbeta and 13 Jbeta primers. Profiled with immunoSEQ multiplex PCR; TCRdb holds only in-frame clones, not every one. The table has about 120,000 clones, roughly 80% seen once. The specimen was PBMCs. Receptors were obtained from a woman aged 40 to 50 in good health and CMV-seropositive.

The table lists this clone with a count of one. CDR3 in DNA: TGTGCCAGCAGCTTAGTAGGGAGTAGCGCCTACAATGAGCAGTTCTTC. It specifies CASSLVGSSAYNEQFF. The J gene is TRBJ2-1, the V gene TRBV11-2; tentatively, D is TRBD2 (5 bases). The CDR3 spans 16 residues. CDR1 and CDR2 (germline): SGHAT, FQNNGV. Trimming took 1 base from V and 2 from J, leaving 12 bases between them.

This clone was observed a few times. The V call is TRBV7-2, the J call TRBJ2-7, with 16 bases aligning to TRBD2. The CDR3 sequence is 17 residues long. Germline trimming cut 6 bases from V and 4 bases from J; bases unmatched to any gene: 9. CDR1 and CDR2 from the germline V gene are SGHTA and FQGNSA. CDR3 in DNA: TGTGCCAGCAGGCCCGGGACTAGCGGGAGGGCCGGGTACGAGCAGTACTTC. It is translated as CASRPGTSGRAGYEQYF.

The gene calls are TRBV5-1 and TRBJ2-7; 9 bases are a match to TRBD1. Trimming cost V 0 bases and J 5 bases; bases outside gene matches: 3. The CDR3 has 14 residues. Germline-derived CDR1 and CDR2 are SGHRS and YFSETQ. CDR3 sequence (DNA): TGCGCCAGCAGCTTGGGGGACAGGGCTAACGAGCAGTACTTC. This gives the protein CASSLGDRANEQYF.

This clone was found a few times. The chain recombines TRBV7-2 with TRBJ2-7; TRBD2 aligns across 12 bases. The J segment lost 1 base and the V segment lost 5 bases, leaving 12 bases of the junction unmatched. CDR3 length: 18 residues. Germline CDR1 SGHTA, CDR2 FQGNSA. CDR3 DNA sequence: TGTGCCAGCAGCCTACGGACTAGCGGGACTCCCCCATCCTACGAGCAGTACTTC. It is translated as CASSLRTSGTPPSYEQYF.

This chain uses TRBV7-9 with TRBJ1-4; 7 bases map to TRBD1. After removal of 0 bases from V and 2 bases from J, the junction contained 9 bases not matched to a gene. CDR3 length equals 18 residues. CDR1 is SEHNR and CDR2 is FQNEAQ in the germline V gene (reference sequence). In nucleotides, the CDR3 is TGTGCCAGCAGCTTAGCGACAGGGAGTAAATCTACTAATGAAAAACTGTTTTTT. It yields the protein CASSLATGSKSTNEKLFF.

The sample holds one count of this clone. The CDR3 reads CASSLSGVEETQYF. The CDR3 DNA sequence: TGTGCCAGCAGCTTGAGCGGAGTAGAAGAGACCCAGTACTTC. This sequence joins TRBV5-6 and TRBJ2-5; a possible D gene is TRBD2 (5 bases). The CDR3 is 14 residues long. V lost 1 base to trimming and J lost 3 bases, with 10 bases between them. Germline V lookup: CDR1 SGHDT, CDR2 YYEEEE.

This rearrangement joins TRBV6-5 to TRBJ2-7; 8 bases fit TRBD1. The germline V gene has CDR1 MNHEY and CDR2 SVGAGI. CDR3 length: 13 residues. The J segment lost 2 bases and the V segment lost 7 bases, leaving 4 bases of the junction unmatched. CDR3 residues: CASTGTGPYEQYF. CDR3 nucleotides: TGTGCCAGCACCGGGACAGGACCCTACGAGCAGTACTTC.

The sample holds a few counts of this clone. The V call is TRBV6-5, the J call TRBJ2-7; TRBD2 matches 12 bases. From germline, CDR1 is MNHEY and CDR2 SVGAGI. This CDR3 contains 14 residues. Trimming cost V 10 bases and J 7 bases; bases outside gene matches: 11. The CDR3: CATFSSGRAKEQYF. In DNA form, the CDR3 reads TGTGCCACCTTCTCTAGCGGGAGGGCCAAGGAGCAGTACTTC.

The chain couples TRBV11-2 to TRBJ2-7; no clear D gene. Germline CDR1 and CDR2: SGHAT and FQNNGV. CDR3 length: 12 amino acids. V lost 5 bases, J lost 4 bases, and 9 bases lay in between. CDR3 nucleotide sequence: TGTGCCAGCAGCCCTGCGAGGTACGAGCAGTACTTC. Translating gives CASSPARYEQYF.

The chain employs TRBV4-1 and TRBJ1-5; D call uncertain. Looked up from germline, CDR1 is MGHRA and CDR2 is YSYEKL. V lost 3 bases and J 4 bases, leaving 10 bases between the germline ends. This CDR3 comprises 14 residues. CDR3 nucleotides: TGCGCCAGCAGCCAGACACCTTCTAATCAGCCCCAGCATTTT. It translates to CASSQTPSNQPQHF.

The chain has TRBV5-1 and TRBJ2-2; TRBD2 agrees at 7 bases. Looked up from germline, CDR1 is SGHRS and CDR2 is YFSETQ. CDR3 length: 12 residues. J was trimmed by 8 bases and V by 4 bases; bases with no gene match: 2. The CDR3 reads CASSVSGGELFF. CDR3 DNA sequence: TGCGCCAGCAGCGTTAGCGGGGGGGAGCTGTTTTTT.

This chain uses TRBV27 with TRBJ1-5, with D tentatively TRBD1 (6 bases). The CDR3 length is 12 residues. Looked up from germline, CDR1 is MNHEY and CDR2 is SMNVEV (reference sequence). With 9 bases removed from V and 5 bases from J, the gap between germline ends came to 11 bases. Here the CDR3 reads CASGQQHQPQHF. As DNA, the CDR3 is TGTGCCAGTGGACAGCAACATCAGCCCCAGCATTTT.

The V call is TRBV30, the J call TRBJ1-1; D possibly corresponds to TRBD1 (6 bases). V was cut by 3 bases and J by 7 bases, with 18 bases left in between. The length of the CDR3 is 14 residues. Germline V gene data show CDR1 as GTSNPN and CDR2 as SVGIG (reference sequence). For the CDR3, the DNA is TGTGCCTGGAGGGTAGGGACATTTAACGATGAAGCTTTCTTT. It codes for CAWRVGTFNDEAFF.

The DNA of the CDR3 is TGTGCCAGCAGCAGACAGGGGATGGCAGAGACCCAGTACTTC. Protein product: CASSRQGMAETQYF. The V gene is TRBV11-1, the J gene TRBJ2-5; 8 bases map to TRBD1. The ends lost 5 bases at V and 4 bases at J; junction bases unmatched: 6. Germline CDR1 is SGHAT and CDR2 is FQDESV (reference sequence). The CDR3 extends over 14 amino acids.

The chain uses TRBV9 and TRBJ2-3; maybe TRBD2 (7 bases). The CDR3 is 17 residues long. CDR1 is SGDLS and CDR2 is YYNGEE in the germline V gene. V was clipped by 2 bases and J by 1 base, with 17 bases between them. The CDR3 reads CASSVAGARFGTDTQYF. CDR3 in DNA: TGTGCCAGCAGCGTGGCGGGGGCTAGATTCGGCACAGATACGCAGTATTTT.

Remarks on this clone: A read error may produce the germline difference seen at one junction end. The gene calls are TRBV29-1 and TRBJ2-1; 10 bases match TRBD1. The germline V gene encodes CDR1 SQVTM and CDR2 ANQGSEA. The CDR3 has 15 residues. The CDR3 bases are TGCAGCGTTGGCCTGGGGACAGGGGTTGCCAATGCGCAGTTCTTC. This sequence encodes CSVGLGTGVANAQFF.

The chain uses TRBV5-1 and TRBJ2-7; 7 bases align to TRBD1. The V segment lost 4 bases and the J segment 2 bases; nucleotides outside the gene matches: 9. Germline CDR1 is SGHRS and CDR2 is YFSETQ. CDR3 length: 15 amino acids. The CDR3 region is CASSDTGVATYEQYF. CDR3 nucleotide sequence: TGCGCCAGCAGCGACACAGGGGTGGCTACCTACGAGCAGTACTTC. Supplemented by reference TRBV5-1 and TRBJ2-7, the full variable domain reads KAGVTQTPRYLIKTRGQQVTLSCSPISGHRSVSWYQQTPGQGLQFLFEYFSETQRNKGNFPGRFSGRQFSNSRSEMNVSTLELGDSALYLCASSDTGVATYEQYFGPGTRLTVT.

The rearrangement joins TRBV7-2 to TRBJ2-3; 11 positions agree with TRBD2. The CDR3 has 16 amino acids. Germline trimming cut 2 bases from V and 0 bases from J; bases unmatched to any gene: 1. CDR1 is SGHTA and CDR2 is FQGNSA in the germline V gene. The CDR3 loop is CASSLRTSGSTDTQYF. CDR3 sequence (DNA): TGTGCCAGCAGCTTACGGACTAGCGGGAGCACAGATACGCAGTATTTT.

This clone appeared once. V and J are TRBV7-9 and TRBJ1-5; D is unclear. Germline V gene data show CDR1 as SEHNR and CDR2 as FQNEAQ (reference sequence). The CDR3 has 12 amino acids. V was shortened by 4 bases and J by 6 bases, with 7 bases between the two germline ends. The CDR3 coding sequence is TGTGCCAGCAGCTCCGACACTCAGCCCCAGCATTTT. Translation: CASSSDTQPQHF.